One sample yielded the 25 T cell receptor beta chains listed below, sequenced in a study of T cell responses to AZD1222 COVID-19 vaccine. Measured with immunoSEQ multiplex PCR; TCRdb has only the in-frame clones, and not every one. The table includes 150,000 to 200,000 clones, 88% detected once. The specimen was peripheral blood, collected on day 0 of AZD1222 vaccination. The origin of the receptors is an adult in good health.

This sequence joins TRBV30 and TRBJ1-1; possible D gene TRBD1, 5 bases. This CDR3 is built from 15 residues. Deletions cut 0 bases from V and 3 bases from J, with 14 bases between. From germline, CDR1 is GTSNPN and CDR2 SVGIG (reference sequence). The CDR3 protein is CAWSVFGGVYTEAFF. In DNA form, the CDR3 reads TGTGCCTGGAGTGTATTTGGAGGGGTCTACACTGAAGCTTTCTTT.

This rearrangement joins TRBV18 to TRBJ2-2; TRBD2 aligns across 7 bases. The V gene's germline CDR1 is KGHSH and CDR2 LQKENI. Trimming cost V 4 bases and J 5 bases; bases outside gene matches: 4. The CDR3 sequence is 14 residues long. The CDR3 is CASSQRGETGELFF. The CDR3 nucleotides read TGTGCCAGCTCACAGCGGGGAGAAACCGGGGAGCTGTTTTTT. Full variable domain (outside the CDR3, taken from reference TRBV18 and TRBJ2-2): NAGVMQNPRHLVRRRGQEARLRCSPMKGHSHVYWYRQLPEEGLKFMVYLQKENIIDESGMPKERFSAEFPKEGPSILRIQQVVRGDSAAYFCASSQRGETGELFFGEGSRLTVL.

V gene TRBV28 combines with J gene TRBJ2-7; 11 bases map to TRBD1. In germline, CDR1 is MDHEN, CDR2 SYDVKM. Trimming took 3 bases from V and 7 from J; bases not matched to a gene: 14. This CDR3 is 17 amino acids long. CDR3 in DNA: TGTGCCAGCAGTTTTTGGACAGGGGGCCCCGGGGCGTGGGAGCAGTACTTC. The encoded protein is CASSFWTGGPGAWEQYF.

The V and J genes are TRBV27 and TRBJ2-7, with D possibly being TRBD1 (6 bases). V lost 5 bases to trimming and J lost 1 base, with 15 bases between them. The CDR3 is 15 residues long. Germline values: CDR1 MNHEY, CDR2 SMNVEV (reference sequence). The CDR3 coding sequence is TGTGCCAGCAGTGTACAGGGTGTAGGGTCCTACGAGCAGTACTTC. Encoded protein: CASSVQGVGSYEQYF.

This clone was picked up a small number of times. The chain couples TRBV24-1 to TRBJ2-2; D is undetermined. CDR1 and CDR2 from the germline V gene are KGHDR and SFDVKD. Trimming removed 4 bases from V and 7 bases from J, with 9 bases in between. The CDR3 covers 13 residues. The CDR3 region has the DNA TGTGCCACCAGTGAAAAGGTTTTCGGGGAGCTGTTTTTT. Translating it yields CATSEKVFGELFF.

The chain employs TRBV7-3 and TRBJ1-1, with D unresolved. Trimming stripped 5 bases from V and 1 base from J, with 14 bases between. This CDR3 spans 15 amino acids. The V gene's germline CDR1 is SGHTA and CDR2 FQGTGA. CDR3 nucleotides: TGTGCCAGCAGCCCGGGTGCGGCGCGGAACACTGAAGCTTTCTTT. Protein: CASSPGAARNTEAFF. Based on the CDR3 plus reference TRBV7-3 and TRBJ1-1, the full variable domain is GAGVSQTPSNKVTEKGKYVELRCDPISGHTALYWYRQSLGQGPEFLIYFQGTGAADDSGLPNDRFFAVRPEGSVSTLKIQRTERGDSAVYLCASSPGAARNTEAFFGQGTRLTVV.

The chain is built from TRBV28 and TRBJ1-3, with a weak D call TRBD1 (6 bases). This CDR3 is 15 amino acids long. V lost 4 bases, J lost 1 base, and 11 bases lay in between. CDR1 and CDR2 (germline): MDHEN, SYDVKM. In DNA, the CDR3 is TGTGCCAGCAGTTCTATGACAGGATCTGGAAACACCATATATTTT. Translating it yields CASSSMTGSGNTIYF.

This rearrangement joins TRBV6-6 to TRBJ1-2; no clear D. V was trimmed by 2 bases and J by 3 bases, leaving 10 bases between them. Germline assignment: CDR1 MNHNY and CDR2 SVGAGI (reference sequence). This CDR3 has 14 amino acids. The chain's CDR3 is CASSYLHEDYGYTF. The CDR3 DNA reads TGTGCCAGCAGTTACCTACACGAGGACTATGGCTACACCTTC.

The J gene is TRBJ1-1, the V gene TRBV12-2. TRBV12-2 is assigned pseudogene status. CDR3 size: 16 residues. The DNA for the CDR3 is TGTGCAAGTCGCTTAGCCGGGACTCAAAAGAACACTGAAGCTTTCTTT. Its protein product is CASRLAGTQKNTEAFF.

This clone was seen just once. The V gene is TRBV5-1, the J gene TRBJ1-2; 7 bases map to TRBD1. From germline, CDR1 is SGHRS and CDR2 YFSETQ. The CDR3 covers 14 residues. V shed 0 bases and J 8 bases; nucleotides not matched to a gene: 7. CDR3: CASSLGQGLDGYTF. CDR3 DNA sequence: TGCGCCAGCAGCTTGGGACAGGGATTGGACGGCTACACCTTC.

The rearrangement uses TRBV9 and TRBJ2-7; 7 positions agree with TRBD1. Trimming cost V 0 bases and J 6 bases; bases outside gene matches: 3. The CDR3 loop spans 13 amino acids. Per germline, CDR1 SGDLS and CDR2 YYNGEE. This CDR3 reads CASSVDRGTEQYF. The CDR3 DNA follows: TGTGCCAGCAGCGTAGACAGGGGCACCGAGCAGTACTTC.

This chain connects TRBV5-1 to TRBJ1-1; D is perhaps TRBD1 (5 bases). The CDR3 totals 15 residues. Germline V lookup: CDR1 SGHRS, CDR2 YFSETQ. V was trimmed by 0 bases and J by 2 bases, leaving 11 bases between them. The CDR3 here is CASSLDGHFNTEAFF. The CDR3 bases are TGCGCCAGCAGCTTGGACGGACACTTCAACACTGAAGCTTTCTTT.

The rearrangement joins TRBV28 to TRBJ2-2; the match to TRBD1 covers 8 bases. CDR3 length: 18 amino acids. Germline V gene lookup returns CDR1 MDHEN and CDR2 SYDVKM. Trimming removed 1 base from V and 0 bases from J; junction bases left unmatched: 7. The CDR3 DNA sequence: TGTGCCAGCAGTTTATTTCAGGGGGCCGGGTCGAACACCGGGGAGCTGTTTTTT. It translates to CASSLFQGAGSNTGELFF.

The gene calls are TRBV28 and TRBJ1-2; D is unclear. This CDR3 has 15 amino acids. Trimming took off 2 bases at V and 8 bases at J, with 18 bases between the two ends. Germline CDR1 is MDHEN and CDR2 is SYDVKM. The CDR3, as DNA: TGTGCCAGCAGTTTACAGGCCCCAGTGTCGCGAGGCTACACCTTC. Translation gives CASSLQAPVSRGYTF.

CDR3 sequence (DNA): TGTGCCAGCAGTTACTCTGGGGGACGTTTGACCCAGCATTTT. Encoded protein: CASSYSGGRLTQHF. The chain joins TRBV6-2 or TRBV6-3 to TRBJ1-5, with D perhaps matching TRBD1 (5 bases). The CDR3 extends over 14 amino acids. The germline V gene encodes CDR1 MNHEY and CDR2 SVGEGT. Trimming cost V 0 bases and J 11 bases, with 14 bases left between them.

This clone was detected only a few times. The chain carries TRBV2 and TRBJ1-5, with 9 bases lining up with TRBD1. Germline assignment: CDR1 SNHLY and CDR2 FYNNEI. V was clipped by 6 bases and J by 6 bases; unmatched bases: 12. The CDR3 spans 16 residues. The CDR3 sequence is CASREPTGGRGQPQHF. DNA of the CDR3: TGTGCCAGCAGAGAACCCACAGGGGGCAGGGGTCAGCCCCAGCATTTT. The whole variable domain, remainder taken from reference TRBV2 and TRBJ1-5, is EPEVTQTPSHQVTQMGQEVILRCVPISNHLYFYWYRQILGQKVEFLVSFYNNEISEKSEIFDDQFSVERPDGSNFTLKIRSTKLEDSAMYFCASREPTGGRGQPQHFGDGTRLSIL.

The chain employs TRBV19 and TRBJ1-1; 9 nucleotides line up with TRBD1. This CDR3 has 14 amino acids. From germline, CDR1 is LNHDA and CDR2 SQIVND (reference sequence). V lost 3 bases, J lost 6 bases, and 5 bases stayed unmatched. The CDR3 bases are TGTGCCAGTAGTATGGGACAGGGCTTTGCTGAAGCTTTCTTT. Translated: CASSMGQGFAEAFF.

This chain connects TRBV7-9 to TRBJ2-1; unclear D gene. V was pared by 4 bases and J by 5 bases, with 6 bases between. Germline V gives CDR1 SEHNR, CDR2 FQNEAQ (reference sequence). The CDR3 is made up of 12 amino acids. The CDR3 region has the DNA TGTGCCAGCAGCTCCCGCGACAATGAGCAGTTCTTC. This encodes CASSSRDNEQFF.

V is TRBV27 and J is TRBJ1-1; D is possibly TRBD1 (5 bases). In germline, CDR1 is MNHEY, CDR2 SMNVEV (reference sequence). V dropped 4 bases and J dropped 3 bases, with 15 bases sitting between them. This CDR3 is built from 15 residues. CDR3 in amino acids: CASSSVDGGHTEAFF. The CDR3 DNA follows: TGTGCCAGCAGTTCCGTAGATGGGGGTCACACTGAAGCTTTCTTT.

V gene TRBV6-5 combines with J gene TRBJ1-1; the match to TRBD1 covers 7 bases. The V gene's germline CDR1 is MNHEY and CDR2 SVGAGI. Trimming at V came to 3 bases and at J to 6 bases, leaving 10 bases not matched to a gene. This CDR3 contains 15 residues. The CDR3 DNA follows: TGTGCCAGCAGTTATCTGACAGGGAGAAGCTCTGAAGCTTTCTTT. This translates into CASSYLTGRSSEAFF.

This rearrangement joins TRBV28 to TRBJ1-1; D is undetermined. Per the germline V gene, CDR1 is MDHEN and CDR2 is SYDVKM. The CDR3 extends over 13 amino acids. Trimming took 6 bases from V and 1 from J, leaving 9 bases between them. CDR3 DNA: TGTGCCAGCAGCCGGGTTTGGAACACTGAAGCTTTCTTT. Translating it yields CASSRVWNTEAFF.

The chain couples TRBV19 to TRBJ1-2; no clear D. Germline CDR1 reads LNHDA; CDR2 reads SQIVND (reference sequence). V lost 0 bases and J lost 5, with 10 bases in between. The CDR3 length is 14 residues. The CDR3 spells CASSIDVRSYGYTF. DNA of the CDR3: TGTGCCAGTAGTATAGACGTCAGGAGTTATGGCTACACCTTC.

V usage is TRBV6-5 and J usage is TRBJ1-6; no clear D gene. The CDR3 runs to 13 residues. V lost 10 bases and J 0 bases, leaving 7 bases between the germline ends. Looked up from germline, CDR1 is MNHEY and CDR2 is SVGAGI. The CDR3 spells CATRSSYNSPLHF. The DNA of the CDR3 is TGTGCCACCCGGAGCTCCTATAATTCACCCCTCCACTTT.

The chain combines TRBV27 with TRBJ1-5; D unresolved. CDR1 is MNHEY, CDR2 SMNVEV, per germline (reference sequence). With 6 bases removed from V and 2 bases from J, the gap between germline ends came to 11 bases. The CDR3 sequence is 14 residues long. In DNA form, the CDR3 reads TGTGCCAGCAGCCCATCCGTGGGCAATCAGCCCCAGCATTTT. Residues: CASSPSVGNQPQHF.

This chain links TRBV6-2 or TRBV6-3 with TRBJ1-5; D gene ambiguous. V gave up 2 bases and J gave up 4 bases, with 6 bases separating them. Germline V gene lookup returns CDR1 MNHEY and CDR2 SVGEGT. The CDR3 consists of 13 residues. Here the CDR3 DNA reads TGTGCCAGCAGTTACCCCAGTAATCAGCCCCAGCATTTT. Amino acids: CASSYPSNQPQHF.